Listed below are T cell receptor beta chains from one sample, sequenced in a study of cytomegalovirus exposure and HLA in healthy donors. TCRdb keeps only in-frame clones here, not all; method: immunoSEQ multiplex PCR. This sample yields around 120,000 clones, of which roughly four fifths are seen a single time; around 3% belongs to the top ten. The sequenced sample was PBMCs. These TCRs come from a boy younger than 10 in good health and CMV-seronegative. CDR3s include the opening cysteine and the closing phenylalanine or tryptophan. D genes are given only for firm matches. Size values are once, few and many counts, or a class for expanded clones, and some rows have none.

j_gene: TRBJ2-5
abundance: NA
d_gene: TRBD2
v_gene: TRBV19
CDR3aa: CASISRVSGTDRAGGKETQYF
CDR3nt: TGTGCCAGTATTTCTCGGGTGTCGGGCACCGATCGGGCGGGGGGAAAAGAGACCCAGTACTTC

j_gene: TRBJ2-1
abundance: NA
d_gene: TRBD1
v_gene: TRBV7-2
CDR3aa: CASSAGQGQGTEGNEQFF
CDR3nt: TGTGCCAGCAGCGCCGGCCAGGGACAGGGAACGGAGGGCAATGAGCAGTTCTTC

j_gene: TRBJ2-2
abundance: NA
d_gene: TRBD2
v_gene: TRBV4-1
CDR3aa: CASSPQGSGSGELFF
CDR3nt: TGCGCCAGCAGCCCACAGGGTAGCGGGAGCGGGGAGCTGTTTTTT

j_gene: TRBJ2-1
abundance: NA
d_gene: TRBD2
v_gene: TRBV9
CDR3aa: CASSAGLATESEQFF
CDR3nt: TGTGCCAGCAGCGCGGGACTAGCGACGGAGAGTGAGCAGTTCTTC

j_gene: TRBJ1-2
abundance: NA
d_gene: NA
v_gene: TRBV10-3
CDR3aa: CAISESIVTAGYTF
CDR3nt: TGTGCCATCAGTGAGTCGATCGTCACAGCTGGCTACACCTTC

j_gene: TRBJ1-2
abundance: NA
d_gene: NA
v_gene: TRBV2
CDR3aa: CASSGQTGRGGYTF
CDR3nt: TGTGCCAGCAGTGGCCAAACAGGAAGGGGTGGCTACACCTTC

j_gene: TRBJ1-2
abundance: NA
d_gene: TRBD1
v_gene: TRBV10-3
CDR3aa: CAISERPRGRDGYTF
CDR3nt: TGTGCCATCAGTGAGCGCCCGAGGGGGCGGGATGGCTACACCTTC

j_gene: TRBJ2-1
abundance: NA
d_gene: TRBD1
v_gene: TRBV6-1
CDR3aa: CASSGTGTTDEQFF
CDR3nt: TGTGCCAGCAGTGGGACAGGTACCACTGATGAGCAGTTCTTC

j_gene: TRBJ1-1
abundance: NA
d_gene: TRBD1
v_gene: TRBV7-9
CDR3aa: CSSSLLRDRGQGEAFF
CDR3nt: TGTTCCAGCAGCCTCCTGCGGGACAGGGGGCAAGGTGAAGCTTTCTTT

j_gene: TRBJ1-2
abundance: NA
d_gene: NA
v_gene: TRBV30
CDR3aa: CAWGQGSYGYTF
CDR3nt: TGTGCCTGGGGGCAGGGGTCCTATGGCTACACCTTC

j_gene: TRBJ2-4
abundance: NA
d_gene: TRBD2
v_gene: TRBV5-6
CDR3aa: CASSLWRGLSKNIQYF
CDR3nt: TGTGCCAGCAGCTTGTGGCGGGGGTTGAGCAAAAACATTCAGTACTTC

j_gene: TRBJ2-2
abundance: NA
d_gene: NA
v_gene: TRBV19
CDR3aa: CASTTSLTGNTGELFF
CDR3nt: TGTGCCAGTACCACTTCGCTGACAGGGAACACCGGGGAGCTGTTTTTT

j_gene: TRBJ2-1
abundance: NA
d_gene: TRBD2
v_gene: TRBV30
CDR3aa: CAWSSTGLAGVLPSEQFF
CDR3nt: TGTGCCTGGAGTTCGACGGGACTAGCGGGAGTTCTCCCGAGCGAGCAGTTCTTC

j_gene: TRBJ1-2
abundance: NA
d_gene: NA
v_gene: TRBV30
CDR3aa: CAWRSFAGGYTF
CDR3nt: TGTGCCTGGCGATCCTTTGCTGGCGGCTACACCTTC

j_gene: TRBJ1-1
abundance: NA
d_gene: NA
v_gene: TRBV7-8
CDR3aa: CASSLPAGRSTEAFF
CDR3nt: TGTGCCAGCAGCCTCCCGGCAGGGCGGAGCACTGAAGCTTTCTTT

j_gene: TRBJ2-3
abundance: NA
d_gene: TRBD2
v_gene: TRBV14
CDR3aa: CASSRGGSGRLSDTQYF
CDR3nt: TGTGCCAGCAGCCGGGGTGGTAGCGGGAGACTGTCAGATACGCAGTATTTT

j_gene: TRBJ1-1
abundance: once
d_gene: NA
v_gene: TRBV19
CDR3aa: CAAEGNTEAFF
CDR3nt: TGTGCCGCCGAGGGGAACACTGAAGCTTTCTTT

j_gene: TRBJ1-2
abundance: few
d_gene: NA
v_gene: TRBV9
CDR3aa: CASSVGGGIYGYTF
CDR3nt: TGTGCCAGCAGCGTAGGTGGGGGGATCTATGGCTACACCTTC

j_gene: TRBJ2-2
abundance: NA
d_gene: NA
v_gene: TRBV19
CDR3aa: CASSPIRDTGELFF
CDR3nt: TGTGCCAGTAGTCCCATTCGGGACACCGGGGAGCTGTTTTTT

j_gene: TRBJ2-7
abundance: NA
d_gene: TRBD1
v_gene: TRBV7-9
CDR3aa: CASSSPRTGVYEQYF
CDR3nt: TGTGCCAGCAGCTCACCCAGGACAGGGGTGTACGAGCAGTACTTC